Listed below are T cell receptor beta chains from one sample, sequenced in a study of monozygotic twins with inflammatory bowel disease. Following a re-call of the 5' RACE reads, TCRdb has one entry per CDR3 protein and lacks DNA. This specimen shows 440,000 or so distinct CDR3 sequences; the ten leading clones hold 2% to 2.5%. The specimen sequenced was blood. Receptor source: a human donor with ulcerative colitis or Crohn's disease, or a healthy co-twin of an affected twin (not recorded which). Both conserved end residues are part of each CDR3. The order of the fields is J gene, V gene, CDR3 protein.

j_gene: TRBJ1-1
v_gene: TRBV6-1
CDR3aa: CASIPTGEMNTEAFF

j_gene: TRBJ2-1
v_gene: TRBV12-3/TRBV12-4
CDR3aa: CASEGKPSGRLTSYNEQFF

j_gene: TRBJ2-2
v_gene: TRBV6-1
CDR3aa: CASMGRRRDTGELFF

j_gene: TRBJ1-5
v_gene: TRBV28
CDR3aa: CASRSQAYQSQHF

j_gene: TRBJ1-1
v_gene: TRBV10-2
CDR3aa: CASREQGNTEAFF

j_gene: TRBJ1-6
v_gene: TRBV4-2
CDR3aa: CASSQEGSRDSNSPLHF

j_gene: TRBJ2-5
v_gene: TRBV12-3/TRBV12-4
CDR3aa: CASSKSSRGLGETQYF

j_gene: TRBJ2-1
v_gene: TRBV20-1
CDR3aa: CSAQRLAGGYNEQFF

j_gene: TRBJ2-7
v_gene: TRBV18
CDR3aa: CASSRDRSVEQYF

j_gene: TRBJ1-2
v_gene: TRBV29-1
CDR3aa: CGVEDRRGNYGYTF

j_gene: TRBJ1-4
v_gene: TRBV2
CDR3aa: CASSEVREKLFF

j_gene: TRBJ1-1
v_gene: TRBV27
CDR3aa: CASSYGGAYTEAFF

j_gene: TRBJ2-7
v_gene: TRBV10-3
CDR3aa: CAISEETGHSYEQYF

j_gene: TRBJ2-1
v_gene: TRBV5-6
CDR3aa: CASSFVGRPYNEQFF

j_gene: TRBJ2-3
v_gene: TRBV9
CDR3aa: CASSAPTLAAGADTQYF

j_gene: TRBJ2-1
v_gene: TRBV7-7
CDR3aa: CASSVTSGGAFNEQFF

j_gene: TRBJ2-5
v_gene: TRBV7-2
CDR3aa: CASTIRGSGGIQETQYF

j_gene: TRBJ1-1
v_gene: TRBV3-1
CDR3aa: CASSQERVTEAFF

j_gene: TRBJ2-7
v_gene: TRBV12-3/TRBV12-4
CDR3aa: CASSWTSGGSYEQYF

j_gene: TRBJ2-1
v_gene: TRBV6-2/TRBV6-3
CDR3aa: CASSLGERYSYNEQFF

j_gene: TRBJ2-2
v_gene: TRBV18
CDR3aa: CASSPQERTNTGELFF

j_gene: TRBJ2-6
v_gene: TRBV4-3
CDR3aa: CASSQLRRSGANVLTF

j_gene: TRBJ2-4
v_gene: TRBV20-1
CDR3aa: CSASRDVKNMQYF

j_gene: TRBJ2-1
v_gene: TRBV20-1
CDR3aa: CSARDLVADEDEQFF

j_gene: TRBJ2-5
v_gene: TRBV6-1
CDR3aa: CASRNLDREQETQYF

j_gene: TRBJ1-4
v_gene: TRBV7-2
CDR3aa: CASRPPGANEKLFF

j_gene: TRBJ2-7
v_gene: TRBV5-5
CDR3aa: CASSLRQETYEQYF

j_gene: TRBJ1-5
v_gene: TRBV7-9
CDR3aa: CASSARSGTGKDQPQHF